This T cell receptor beta chain comes out of a study of CD8 T cells in ankylosing spondylitis. Study conclusions and caveats: Disease-linked clones were found to be CD8+ and relatively rare in peripheral blood. Eight highly homologous variants formed a TCR beta motif that appeared characteristic of ankylosing spondylitis blood.

Regarding this clonotype: No antigen is known for it.

By quantitative 5'-RACE with molecular barcodes, the TCR beta libraries were made. TCRdb ran MiXCR on the 5' RACE reads and lists one entry per CDR3 protein. Here the sample spans almost 400,000 distinct CDR3 sequences, about a fifth being singletons. Sequencing was done on a sample of blood, either unsorted or a sorted T cell fraction (not recorded which). The sequence came from a male donor with ankylosing spondylitis.

In DNA, the CDR3 is TGTGCCAGCAGTTACACCGGGACTAGCGGGACGCATGAGCAGTTCTTC. Translating it yields CASSYTGTSGTHEQFF. The rearrangement joins TRBV6-2 or TRBV6-3 to TRBJ2-1, with 13 nucleotides matching TRBD2. V lost 2 bases and J lost 8; bases outside the gene matches: 6. This CDR3 comprises 16 residues. Germline CDR1 is MNHEY and CDR2 is SVGEGT.